A selection of T cell receptor beta chains follows, all from one sample in a study of OX40 agonist ivuxolimab in advanced cancers. Using immunoSEQ multiplex PCR, the repertoire was profiled, and TCRdb retains in-frame clones only, with some absent. Found here are around 100,000 clones, approximately 89% of them singletons; the top ten hold approximately 0.54%. This specimen consisted of CD4+ or CD8+ T cells sorted from blood, obtained in a trial of the OX40 agonist ivuxolimab. These receptors originate from an adult with an advanced solid tumor such as melanoma, head and neck, liver or kidney cancer. CDR3s include the opening cysteine and the closing phenylalanine or tryptophan. A D gene is named only where the DNA matches it firmly. Not all rows give a size; the values are once, few, many and, for expanded clones, a class.

V,size,D,J,DNA,CDR3
TRBV29-1,-,TRBD2,TRBJ2-1,TGCAGCGTCTCTAGCGGGAAACTCTCCTACAATGAGCAGTTCTTC,CSVSSGKLSYNEQFF
TRBV7-2,-,-,TRBJ1-1,TGTGCCAGCAGCTTAAGGGTGCCTAACACTGAAGCTTTCTTT,CASSLRVPNTEAFF
TRBV4-1,once,-,TRBJ2-7,TGCGCCAGCAGCCAAGATATGGCTAGCGAACACTCCTACGAGCAGTACTTC,CASSQDMASEHSYEQYF
TRBV30,-,-,TRBJ2-5,TGTGCCTGGAGAGGCAACAGGGAGACCCAGTACTTC,CAWRGNRETQYF
TRBV10-2,-,TRBD2,TRBJ2-5,TGCGCCAGCAGGGGAGGGAGGGAAAAAGAGACCCAGTACTTC,CASRGGREKETQYF
TRBV19,once,-,TRBJ1-5,TGTGCCAGTACCTTCCGATGGGATAGCAATCAGCCCCAGCATTTT,CASTFRWDSNQPQHF
TRBV5-4,-,TRBD1,TRBJ2-5,TGTGCCAGCAGCTACCGACAGGGCCAAGAGACCCAGTACTTC,CASSYRQGQETQYF
TRBV28,-,TRBD2,TRBJ2-5,TGTGCCAGCACCCGAGGGAGGGAAGAGACCCAGTACTTC,CASTRGREETQYF
TRBV4-3,-,-,TRBJ2-5,TGCGCCAGCGGATATACAGGGGAGGTAGAGACCCAGTACTTC,CASGYTGEVETQYF
TRBV5-1,once,-,TRBJ2-1,TGCGCCAGCAGCTTGGTGGACAGAAATGAGCAGTTCTTC,CASSLVDRNEQFF
TRBV19,-,-,TRBJ2-4,TGTGCCAGTGGCCAGGGCGGACTAGCCAAAAACATTCAGTACTTC,CASGQGGLAKNIQYF
TRBV28,-,TRBD1,TRBJ2-3,TGTGCCAGCAGGTACCGGGACAGGGGGCTAGCGGGGGCCACAGATACGCAGTATTTT,CASRYRDRGLAGATDTQYF
TRBV15,-,TRBD1,TRBJ2-3,TGTGCCACCAGCAGAGAAGGGGACAGGGCCACAGATACGCAGTATTTT,CATSREGDRATDTQYF
TRBV23-1,once,TRBD1,TRBJ1-5,TGCGCCAGCAGTCAACCTCAGGGGGCGAATCAGCCCCAGCATTTT,CASSQPQGANQPQHF
TRBV18,once,TRBD2,TRBJ2-3,TGTGCCAGCTCACCGACTAGCGGGAGTTTCACAGATACGCAGTATTTT,CASSPTSGSFTDTQYF
TRBV5-1,-,TRBD1,TRBJ2-2,TGCGCCAGCAGCTTGGTAGGCAGGGGGACCGGGGAGCTGTTTTTT,CASSLVGRGTGELFF
TRBV7-3,-,TRBD2,TRBJ2-1,TGTGCCAGCAGCTTAGCTAGCGGGAGCGCCTATGAGCAGTTCTTC,CASSLASGSAYEQFF
TRBV12-5,-,-,TRBJ1-3,TGTGCTAGTGGTTTGGGGGGGACACCAGGAAACACCATATATTTT,CASGLGGTPGNTIYF
TRBV9,-,TRBD2,TRBJ2-1,TGTGCCAGCACCGATGCTAGCGGATCCTACAATGAGCAGTTCTTC,CASTDASGSYNEQFF
TRBV19,-,TRBD2,TRBJ2-3,TGTGCCACAACTAGCGGGCCTAGCACAGATACGCAGTATTTT,CATTSGPSTDTQYF
TRBV2,-,-,TRBJ1-1,TGTGCCAGCTTGGAGGGTGGGGTAGGCACTGAAGCTTTCTTT,CASLEGGVGTEAFF
TRBV5-4,-,TRBD1,TRBJ1-4,TGTGCCAGCAGCTTCTCACAGGGGGCTAATGAAAAACTGTTTTTT,CASSFSQGANEKLFF